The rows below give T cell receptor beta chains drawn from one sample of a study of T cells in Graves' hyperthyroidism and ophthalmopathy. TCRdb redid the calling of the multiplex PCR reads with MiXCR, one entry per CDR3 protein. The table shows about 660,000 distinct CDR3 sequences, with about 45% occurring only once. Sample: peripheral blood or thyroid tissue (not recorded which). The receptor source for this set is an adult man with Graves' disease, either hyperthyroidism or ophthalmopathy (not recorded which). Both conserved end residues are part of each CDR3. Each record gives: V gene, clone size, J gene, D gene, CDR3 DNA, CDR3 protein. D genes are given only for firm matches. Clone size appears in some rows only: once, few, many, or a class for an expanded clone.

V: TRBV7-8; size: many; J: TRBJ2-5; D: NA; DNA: TGTGCCAGCAGCCCCCCGCGCAGGAGCCCGGGAGAGACCCAGTACTTC; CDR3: CASSPPRRSPGETQYF
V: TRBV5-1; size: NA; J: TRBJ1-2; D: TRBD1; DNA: TGCGCCAGCAGCCCTGGGACAGGGCCATTTAACTATGGCTACACCTTC; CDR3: CASSPGTGPFNYGYTF
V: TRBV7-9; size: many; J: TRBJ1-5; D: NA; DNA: TGTGCCAGCAGCTTAGAGGGTCAGGATCAGCCCCAGCATTTT; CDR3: CASSLEGQDQPQHF
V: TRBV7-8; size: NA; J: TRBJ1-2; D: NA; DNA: TGTGCCAGCAGCAGGCCCTCCCGGGGGAAAAACTATGGCTACACCTTC; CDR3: CASSRPSRGKNYGYTF
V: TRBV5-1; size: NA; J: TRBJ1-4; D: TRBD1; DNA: TGCGCCAGCAGCCCTGGACAGGAGTACAGGACTAATGAAAAACTGTTTTTT; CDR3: CASSPGQEYRTNEKLFF
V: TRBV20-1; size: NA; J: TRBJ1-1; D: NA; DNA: TGCAGTGCTAGAGCAGACATGAACACTGAAGCTTTCTTT; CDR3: CSARADMNTEAFF
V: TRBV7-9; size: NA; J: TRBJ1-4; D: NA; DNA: TGTGCCAGCAGCTCACGGATGGGTGGTGAAAAACTGTTTTTT; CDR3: CASSSRMGGEKLFF
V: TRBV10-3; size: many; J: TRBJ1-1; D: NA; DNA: TGTGCCATCAGTGAGTCACTTAACACTGAAGCTTTCTTT; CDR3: CAISESLNTEAFF
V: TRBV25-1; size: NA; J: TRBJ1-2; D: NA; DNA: TGTGCCAGCAGTGAATACAGTCGTTATGGCTACACCTTC; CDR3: CASSEYSRYGYTF
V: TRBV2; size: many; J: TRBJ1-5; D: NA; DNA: TGTGCCAGCAGTGAACTGCAGACCATCTTGGGCAATCAGCCCCAGCATTTT; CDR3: CASSELQTILGNQPQHF
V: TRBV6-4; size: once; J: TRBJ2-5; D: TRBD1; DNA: TGTGCCAGCAGTGACCGGACAGGGGAGGGCTCAGAGACCCAGTACTTC; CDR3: CASSDRTGEGSETQYF
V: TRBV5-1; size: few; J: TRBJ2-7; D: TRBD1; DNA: TGCGCCAGCAGCCTTTCCGGGACAGGGGGGGCCGAGCAGTACTTC; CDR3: CASSLSGTGGAEQYF
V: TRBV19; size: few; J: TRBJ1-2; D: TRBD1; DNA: TGTGCTAGTAGTATAGTAGCGGGACAGGGAGGGGGCTACACCTTC; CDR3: CASSIVAGQGGGYTF
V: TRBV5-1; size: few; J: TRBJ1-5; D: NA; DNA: TGCGCCAGCAGCCCCCGGTCTGGGAATCAGCCCCAGCATTTT; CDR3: CASSPRSGNQPQHF
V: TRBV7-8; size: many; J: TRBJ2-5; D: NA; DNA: TGTGCCAGCAGCGCCGACAGGACCCGAGAGACCCAGTACTTC; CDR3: CASSADRTRETQYF
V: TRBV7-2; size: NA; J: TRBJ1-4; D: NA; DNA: TGTGCCAGCAGCTATCGAGGTTGGGGAGAGGGAAAACTGTTTTTT; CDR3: CASSYRGWGEGKLFF
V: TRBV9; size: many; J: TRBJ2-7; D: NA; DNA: TGTGCCAGCAGCGTAGCATCGGGGCCTACCTACGAGCAGTACTTC; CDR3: CASSVASGPTYEQYF
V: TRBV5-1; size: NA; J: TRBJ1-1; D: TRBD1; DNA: TGTGCCAGCAGCAGCCCACAGGGGAGGAACACTGAAGCTTTCTTT; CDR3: CASSSPQGRNTEAFF